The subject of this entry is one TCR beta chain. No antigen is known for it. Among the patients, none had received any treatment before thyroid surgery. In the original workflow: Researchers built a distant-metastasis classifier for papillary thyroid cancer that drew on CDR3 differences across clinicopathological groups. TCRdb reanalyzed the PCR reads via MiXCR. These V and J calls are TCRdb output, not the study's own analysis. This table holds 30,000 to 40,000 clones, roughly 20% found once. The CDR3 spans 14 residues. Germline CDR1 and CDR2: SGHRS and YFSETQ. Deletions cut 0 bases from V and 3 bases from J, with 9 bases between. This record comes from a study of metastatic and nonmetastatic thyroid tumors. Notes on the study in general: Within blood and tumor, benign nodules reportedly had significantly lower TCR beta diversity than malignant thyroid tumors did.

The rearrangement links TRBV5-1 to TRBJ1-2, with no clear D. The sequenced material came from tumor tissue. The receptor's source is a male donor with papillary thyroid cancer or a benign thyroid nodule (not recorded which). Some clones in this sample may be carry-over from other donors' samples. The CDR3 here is CASSLAAFDYGYTF. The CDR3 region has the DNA TGCGCCAGCAGCTTGGCGGCCTTCGACTATGGCTACACCTTC.